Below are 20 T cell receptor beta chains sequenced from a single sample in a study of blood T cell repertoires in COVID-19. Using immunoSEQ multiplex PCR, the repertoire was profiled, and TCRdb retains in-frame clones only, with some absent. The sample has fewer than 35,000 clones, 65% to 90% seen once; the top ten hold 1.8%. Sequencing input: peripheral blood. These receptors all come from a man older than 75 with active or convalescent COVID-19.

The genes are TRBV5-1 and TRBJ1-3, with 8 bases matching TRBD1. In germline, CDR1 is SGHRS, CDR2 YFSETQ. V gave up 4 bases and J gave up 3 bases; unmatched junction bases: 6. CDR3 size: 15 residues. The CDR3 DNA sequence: TGCGCCAGCAGCAAAACAGGGGGTGGTGGAAACACCATATATTTT. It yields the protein CASSKTGGGGNTIYF.

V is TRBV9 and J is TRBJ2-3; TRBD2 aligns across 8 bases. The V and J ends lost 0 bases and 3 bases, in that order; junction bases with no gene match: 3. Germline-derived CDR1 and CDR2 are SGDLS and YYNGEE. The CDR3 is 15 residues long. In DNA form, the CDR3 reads TGTGCCAGCAGCGTAGAGGTAGCGGGGACAGATACGCAGTATTTT. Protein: CASSVEVAGTDTQYF.

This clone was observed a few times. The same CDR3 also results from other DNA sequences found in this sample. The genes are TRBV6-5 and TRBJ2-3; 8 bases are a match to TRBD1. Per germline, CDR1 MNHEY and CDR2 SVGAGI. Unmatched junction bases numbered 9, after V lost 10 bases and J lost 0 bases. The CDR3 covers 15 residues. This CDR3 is CAIRRGQGSTDTQYF. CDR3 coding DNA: TGTGCCATCCGGAGAGGACAGGGTAGCACAGATACGCAGTATTTT.

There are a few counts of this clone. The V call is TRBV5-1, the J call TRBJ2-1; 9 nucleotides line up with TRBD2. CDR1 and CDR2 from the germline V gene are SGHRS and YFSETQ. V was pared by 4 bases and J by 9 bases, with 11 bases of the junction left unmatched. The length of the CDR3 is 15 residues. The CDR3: CASSLSGTSKGEQFF. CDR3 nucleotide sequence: TGCGCCAGCAGCCTCTCCGGGACTAGCAAGGGTGAGCAGTTCTTC.

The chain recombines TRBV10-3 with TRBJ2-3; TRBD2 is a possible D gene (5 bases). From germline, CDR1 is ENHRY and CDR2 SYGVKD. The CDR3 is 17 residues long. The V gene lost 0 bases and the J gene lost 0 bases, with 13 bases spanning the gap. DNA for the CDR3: TGTGCCATCAGTGAGTCGCAGTATCGGGGTAGCACAGATACGCAGTATTTT. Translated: CAISESQYRGSTDTQYF.

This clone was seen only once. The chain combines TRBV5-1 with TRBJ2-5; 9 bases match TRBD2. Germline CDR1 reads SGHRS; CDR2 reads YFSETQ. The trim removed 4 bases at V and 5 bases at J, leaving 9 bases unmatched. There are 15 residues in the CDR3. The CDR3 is CASSPGTSSRETQYF. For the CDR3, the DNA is TGCGCCAGCAGCCCGGGGACTAGCTCGCGGGAGACCCAGTACTTC.

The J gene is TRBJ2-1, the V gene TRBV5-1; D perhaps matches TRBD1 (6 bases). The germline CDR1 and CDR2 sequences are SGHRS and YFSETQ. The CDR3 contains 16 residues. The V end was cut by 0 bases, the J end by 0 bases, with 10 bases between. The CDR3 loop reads CASSLGQVVSYNEQFF. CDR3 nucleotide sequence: TGCGCCAGCAGCTTGGGACAGGTCGTCTCCTACAATGAGCAGTTCTTC.

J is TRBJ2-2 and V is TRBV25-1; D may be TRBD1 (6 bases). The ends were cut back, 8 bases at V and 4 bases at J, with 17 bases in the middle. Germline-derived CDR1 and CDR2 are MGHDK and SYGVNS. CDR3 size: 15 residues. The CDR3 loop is CASARAGVTTGELFF. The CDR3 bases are TGTGCCAGCGCACGGGCAGGGGTTACCACCGGGGAGCTGTTTTTT.

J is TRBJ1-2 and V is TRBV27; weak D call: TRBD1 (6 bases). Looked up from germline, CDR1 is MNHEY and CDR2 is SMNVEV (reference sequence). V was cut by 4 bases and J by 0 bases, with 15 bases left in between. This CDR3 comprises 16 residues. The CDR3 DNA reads TGTGCCAGCAGTTCTGACAGGACTAGAGCTAACTATGGCTACACCTTC. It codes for CASSSDRTRANYGYTF.

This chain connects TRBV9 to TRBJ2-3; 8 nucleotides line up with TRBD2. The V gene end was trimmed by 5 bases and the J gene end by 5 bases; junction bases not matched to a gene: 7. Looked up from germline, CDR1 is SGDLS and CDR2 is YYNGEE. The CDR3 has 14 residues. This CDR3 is CASSSGIEGDTQYF. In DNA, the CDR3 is TGTGCCAGCAGTAGCGGGATCGAGGGAGATACGCAGTATTTT.

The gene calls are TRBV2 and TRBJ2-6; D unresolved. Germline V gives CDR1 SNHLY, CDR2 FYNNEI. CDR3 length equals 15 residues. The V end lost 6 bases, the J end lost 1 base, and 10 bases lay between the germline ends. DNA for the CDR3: TGTGCCAGCAGAATAGATTTTTCTGGGGCCAACGTCCTGACTTTC. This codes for CASRIDFSGANVLTF.

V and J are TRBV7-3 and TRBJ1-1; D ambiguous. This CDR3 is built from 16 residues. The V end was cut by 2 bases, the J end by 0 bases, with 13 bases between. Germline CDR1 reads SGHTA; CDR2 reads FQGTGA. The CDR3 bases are TGTGCCAGCAGCTTATTTGGTGGAGGCATGAACACTGAAGCTTTCTTT. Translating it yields CASSLFGGGMNTEAFF.

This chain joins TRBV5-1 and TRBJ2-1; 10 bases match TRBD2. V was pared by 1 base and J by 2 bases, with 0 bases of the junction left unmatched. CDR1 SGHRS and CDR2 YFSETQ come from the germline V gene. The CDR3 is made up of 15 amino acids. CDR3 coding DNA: TGCGCCAGCAGCTTGACTAGCGGGACCTACAATGAGCAGTTCTTC. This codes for CASSLTSGTYNEQFF.

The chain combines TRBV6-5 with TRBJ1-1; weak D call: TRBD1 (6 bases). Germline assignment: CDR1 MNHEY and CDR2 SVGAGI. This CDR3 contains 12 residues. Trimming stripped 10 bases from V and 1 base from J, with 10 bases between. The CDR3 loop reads CATGHQNTEAFF. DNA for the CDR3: TGTGCCACGGGACACCAGAACACTGAAGCTTTCTTT.

CDR3 in amino acids: CASSPMGQSYGYTF. Written as DNA, the CDR3 is TGTGCCAGTAGCCCCATGGGACAGTCCTATGGCTACACCTTC. The J gene is TRBJ1-2, the V gene TRBV19; 7 bases fit TRBD1. The CDR3 has 14 residues. Trimming removed 6 bases from V and 4 bases from J; junction bases left unmatched: 8. Looked up from germline, CDR1 is LNHDA and CDR2 is SQIVND (reference sequence).

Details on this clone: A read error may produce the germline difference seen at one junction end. In DNA, the CDR3 is TGTGCCAGCAGCGAAGGGACAGGGGGCGGCCGGGGGGTTTTTGGCACTGAAGCTTTCTTT. It encodes CASSEGTGGGRGVFGTEAFF. V is TRBV2 and J is TRBJ1-1; 12 nucleotides match TRBD1. The CDR3 spans 20 residues. The germline gives CDR1 SNHLY, CDR2 FYNNEI.

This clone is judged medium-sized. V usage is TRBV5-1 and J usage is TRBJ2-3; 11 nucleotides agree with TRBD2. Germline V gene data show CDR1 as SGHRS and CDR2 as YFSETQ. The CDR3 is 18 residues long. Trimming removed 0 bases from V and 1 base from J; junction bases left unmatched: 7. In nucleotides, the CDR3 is TGCGCCAGCAGCTTGGGACTAGCGGGATCAATTGGCACAGATACGCAGTATTTT. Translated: CASSLGLAGSIGTDTQYF. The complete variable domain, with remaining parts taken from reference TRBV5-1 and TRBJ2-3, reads KAGVTQTPRYLIKTRGQQVTLSCSPISGHRSVSWYQQTPGQGLQFLFEYFSETQRNKGNFPGRFSGRQFSNSRSEMNVSTLELGDSALYLCASSLGLAGSIGTDTQYFGPGTRLTVL.

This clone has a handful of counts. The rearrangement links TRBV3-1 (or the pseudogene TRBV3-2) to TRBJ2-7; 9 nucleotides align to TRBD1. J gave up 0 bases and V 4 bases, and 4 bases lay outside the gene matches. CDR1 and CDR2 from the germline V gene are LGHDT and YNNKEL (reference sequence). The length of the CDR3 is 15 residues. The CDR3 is CASSLTGGRSYEQYF. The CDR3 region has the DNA TGTGCCAGCAGCCTGACAGGGGGGCGCTCCTACGAGCAGTACTTC.

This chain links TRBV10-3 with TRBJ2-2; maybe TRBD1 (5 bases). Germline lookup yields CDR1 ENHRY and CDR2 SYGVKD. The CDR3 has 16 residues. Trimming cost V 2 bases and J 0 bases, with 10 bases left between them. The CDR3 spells CAISEGQNANTGELFF. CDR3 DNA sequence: TGTGCCATCAGTGAGGGACAAAACGCGAACACCGGGGAGCTGTTTTTT.

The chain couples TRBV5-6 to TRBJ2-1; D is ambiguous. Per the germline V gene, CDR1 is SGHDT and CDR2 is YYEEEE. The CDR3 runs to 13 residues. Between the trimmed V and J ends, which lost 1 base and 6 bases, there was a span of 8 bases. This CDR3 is CASSLLTVNEQFF. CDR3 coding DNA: TGTGCCAGCAGCTTGCTCACAGTCAATGAGCAGTTCTTC.